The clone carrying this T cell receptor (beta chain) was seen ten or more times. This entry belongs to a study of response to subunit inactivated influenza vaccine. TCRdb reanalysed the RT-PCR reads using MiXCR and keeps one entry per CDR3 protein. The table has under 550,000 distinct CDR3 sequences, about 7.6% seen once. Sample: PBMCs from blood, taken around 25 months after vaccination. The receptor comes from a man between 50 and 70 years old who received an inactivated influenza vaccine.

CDR3 loop: CASSQEPEAYNEQFF. CDR3 bases: TGCGCCAGCAGCCAAGAGCCAGAAGCCTACAATGAGCAGTTCTTC. V and J are TRBV4-1 and TRBJ2-1; D remains unclear. Germline V gives CDR1 MGHRA, CDR2 YSYEKL. Trimming cost V 0 bases and J 2 bases, with 8 bases left between them. This CDR3 region has 15 residues.